This T cell receptor (beta chain) was sequenced during a study of OX40 agonist ivuxolimab in advanced cancers. Study-wide context: Intravenous ivuxolimab at 0.01 to 10 mg/kg was given to patients every 2 weeks.

A word on this clone: Its target is not known.

Study-level findings and limits: CD8+ T cells (on average) carried more expanded clones than CD4+ T cells. Clonal expansion by week 6 occurred in CD4+ and CD8+ blood T cells (at 0.1 to 3.0 mg/kg).

The CDR3 contains 18 residues. Germline V gives CDR1 SGHNT, CDR2 YYREEE (reference sequence). The germline V and J ends were trimmed by 0 bases and 7 bases, with 22 bases remaining between them. Sequenced by immunoSEQ multiplex PCR; TCRdb stores in-frame clones only, minus some. Of 49,000 or so clones listed, more than 70% are singletons. Sequencing was performed on CD4+ or CD8+ T cells sorted from blood, taken in a trial of the OX40 agonist ivuxolimab. The receptor comes from an adult with an advanced solid tumor such as melanoma, head and neck, liver or kidney cancer. V is TRBV5-4 and J is TRBJ1-4; weak D call: TRBD1 (6 bases). The CDR3 is CASSLELGAADRPEKLFF. The CDR3 coding sequence is TGTGCCAGCAGCTTGGAATTGGGGGCGGCCGATCGTCCTGAAAAACTGTTTTTT.